Listed below are T cell receptor beta chains from one sample, sequenced in a study of read filtering for tumor transcriptome and immune sequencing. TCRdb fed the reads into MiXCR, producing one record per CDR3 protein. The sample records 75,000 to 95,000 distinct CDR3 sequences, around an eighth being singletons. Sequenced: a population of CD138-negative cells sorted from bone marrow. The receptors here all came from a donor at least 40 years old with multiple myeloma. Each CDR3 is given with its conserved first and last residue. A D gene is named only where the DNA matches it firmly. Expanded clones are given a class, and other clones once, few, many or no size at all.

size: .
J: TRBJ1-2
V: TRBV7-8
D: TRBD1
DNA: TGTGCCAGCAGCTTAGGACAGGGGGAGGGGCGCATGTATGGCTACACCTTC
CDR3: CASSLGQGEGRMYGYTF

size: many
J: TRBJ2-1
V: TRBV3-2
D: .
DNA: TGTGCCAGCAGCCTAGGACGGTCCTACAGTGAGCAGTTCTTC
CDR3: CASSLGRSYSEQFF

size: many
J: TRBJ1-6
V: TRBV7-2
D: TRBD1
DNA: TGTGCCAGCAGCTCCGGACAGGGAGGTTATAATTCACCCCTCCACTTT
CDR3: CASSSGQGGYNSPLHF

size: many
J: TRBJ1-6
V: TRBV27
D: .
DNA: TGTGCCAGCAGTTTATCAACCGGTGGTTCACCCCTCCACTTT
CDR3: CASSLSTGGSPLHF

size: many
J: TRBJ2-1
V: TRBV5-1
D: .
DNA: TGCGCCAGCAGCCAAAGAAGCGGGGACAAGGGCAATGAGCAGTTCTTC
CDR3: CASSQRSGDKGNEQFF

size: many
J: TRBJ2-1
V: TRBV6-4
D: TRBD2
DNA: TGTGCCAGCAGTGCGGGAGGGCCGGGTGAGCAGTTCTTC
CDR3: CASSAGGPGEQFF

size: many
J: TRBJ2-6
V: TRBV12-3/TRBV12-4
D: .
DNA: TGTGCCAGCAGCCGGGAGTTAACTGGGGCCAACGTCCTGACTTTC
CDR3: CASSRELTGANVLTF

size: many
J: TRBJ1-5
V: TRBV29-1
D: TRBD1
DNA: TGCAGCGCCGGGACAGGGGATCAGCCCCAGCATTTT
CDR3: CSAGTGDQPQHF

size: many
J: TRBJ1-1
V: TRBV5-5
D: .
DNA: TGTGCCAGCAGCCCGGGACAAGCGAACACTGAAGCTTTCTTT
CDR3: CASSPGQANTEAFF

size: many
J: TRBJ2-2
V: TRBV28
D: .
DNA: TGTGCCAGCAGTTTAAGTAACACCGGGGAGCTGTTTTTT
CDR3: CASSLSNTGELFF

size: many
J: TRBJ2-1
V: TRBV3-1
D: .
DNA: TGTGCCAGCAGCCAAGATCCCCCCTGGGCGGTACCCTACAATGAGCAGTTCTTC
CDR3: CASSQDPPWAVPYNEQFF

size: .
J: TRBJ2-2
V: TRBV6-2/TRBV6-3
D: .
DNA: TGTGCCAGCAGTTACCCCGACCGGGAGCTGTTTTTT
CDR3: CASSYPDRELFF

size: once
J: TRBJ2-3
V: TRBV5-1
D: .
DNA: TGCGCCAGCAGCTTGGAAAACCCTAGCACAGATACGCAGTATTTT
CDR3: CASSLENPSTDTQYF

size: many
J: TRBJ2-1
V: TRBV6-5
D: .
DNA: TGTGCCAGCAGCCCATTTTACAAGGCTGAGCAGTTCTTC
CDR3: CASSPFYKAEQFF

size: few
J: TRBJ1-4
V: TRBV7-2
D: TRBD1
DNA: TGTGCCAGCAGCGAGACAGGGAGTGGTAATGAAAAACTGTTTTTT
CDR3: CASSETGSGNEKLFF

size: many
J: TRBJ2-5
V: TRBV15
D: .
DNA: TGTGCCACCAGCAGCTTTGACAGCCAAGAGACCCAGTACTTC
CDR3: CATSSFDSQETQYF

size: many
J: TRBJ2-1
V: TRBV9
D: .
DNA: TGTGCCAGCAGCGTAGGCAGCGCGAATGAGCAGTTCTTC
CDR3: CASSVGSANEQFF

size: many
J: TRBJ2-1
V: TRBV5-1
D: TRBD1
DNA: TGCGCCAGCATGAGCGGGACAGGGGGCTATGAGCAGTTCTTC
CDR3: CASMSGTGGYEQFF

size: many
J: TRBJ2-7
V: TRBV5-1
D: TRBD2
DNA: TGCGCCAGCAGCTCCTTAGCGGGAGACGGGGAGCAGTACTTC
CDR3: CASSSLAGDGEQYF

size: many
J: TRBJ2-3
V: TRBV2
D: .
DNA: TGTGCCAGCAGGCGGGACTCAGATACGCAGTATTTT
CDR3: CASRRDSDTQYF

size: .
J: TRBJ2-5
V: TRBV20-1
D: TRBD2
DNA: TGCAGTGCCCGGACTAGCGGGGAGACCCAGGACTTC
CDR3: CSARTSGETQDF

size: many
J: TRBJ2-4
V: TRBV5-1
D: .
DNA: TGCGCCAGCAGCTTGGTTGGTAGCGGAGCCAAAAACATTCAGTACTTC
CDR3: CASSLVGSGAKNIQYF

size: many
J: TRBJ2-3
V: TRBV20-1
D: .
DNA: TGCAGTGCTAGCGGGAGCTACCGTGGCACAGATACGCAGTATTTT
CDR3: CSASGSYRGTDTQYF

size: .
J: TRBJ2-5
V: TRBV11-2
D: TRBD2
DNA: TGTGCCAGCAGCCCGGGACTACTTGCGGAGACCCAGTACTTC
CDR3: CASSPGLLAETQYF

size: many
J: TRBJ2-3
V: TRBV29-1
D: .
DNA: TGCAGCGTGAGGACCGTTACAGATACGCAGTATTTT
CDR3: CSVRTVTDTQYF

size: many
J: TRBJ2-5
V: TRBV4-1
D: .
DNA: TGCGCCAGCAGCCAAGTCCGGGGAGAGACCCAGTACTTC
CDR3: CASSQVRGETQYF

size: many
J: TRBJ2-1
V: TRBV6-6
D: TRBD2
DNA: TGTGCCAGCAGTTTCGCTCGGACTAGCTCTTACAATGAGCAGTTCTTC
CDR3: CASSFARTSSYNEQFF